The 24 T cell receptor beta chains reported below all come from one sample, sequenced in a study of early T cells in non-severe SARS-CoV-2 infection. A single record per CDR3 protein comes from TCRdb applying MiXCR to the 5' RACE reads. Here the sample spans approximately 43,000 distinct CDR3 sequences, around 7% being singletons. The sequencing input was whole blood. These TCRs come from an adult who was a healthcare worker with PCR-confirmed SARS-CoV-2 infection or an uninfected control (not recorded which).

The chain couples TRBV20-1 to TRBJ1-5; possible D gene TRBD1, 6 bases. This CDR3 spans 13 amino acids. The ends were cut back, 1 base at V and 6 bases at J, with 10 bases in the middle. Germline CDR1 is DFQATT and CDR2 is SNEGSKA (reference sequence). The CDR3 loop is CSARVDRSQPQHF. The CDR3 DNA sequence: TGCAGTGCTAGAGTCGACAGGTCTCAGCCCCAGCATTTT.

This clonotype was picked up many times. The rearrangement uses TRBV2 and TRBJ2-1; the D gene is possibly TRBD1 (6 bases). This CDR3 spans 15 amino acids. Germline lookup yields CDR1 SNHLY and CDR2 FYNNEI. Trimming pared 2 bases from V and 8 bases from J, leaving 16 bases between. The CDR3 DNA reads TGTGCCAGCAGTGAATCGGCCAGGGGTTTCGATGAGCAGTTCTTC. This gives the protein CASSESARGFDEQFF. Together with reference TRBV2 and TRBJ2-1, the CDR3 gives the full variable domain: EPEVTQTPSHQVTQMGQEVILRCVPISNHLYFYWYRQILGQKVEFLVSFYNNEISEKSEIFDDQFSVERPDGSNFTLKIRSTKLEDSAMYFCASSESARGFDEQFFGPGTRLTVL.

About this clonotype itself: A much larger clonotype is one base distant, so this may be a read error. This rearrangement joins TRBV7-2 to TRBJ2-2; D is unresolved. CDR3 length equals 13 residues. The V gene lost 1 base and the J gene lost 4 bases, with 4 bases spanning the gap. The germline CDR1 and CDR2 sequences are SGHTA and FQGNSA. CDR3 sequence reads: CASSLEGTGELFF. The CDR3 DNA follows: TGTGCCAGCAGCTTAGAAGGCACCGGGGAGCTGTTTTTT.

The chain joins TRBV7-2 to TRBJ2-3, with 10 bases lining up with TRBD2. The CDR3 contains 15 residues. V lost 2 bases, J lost 4 bases, and 3 bases stayed unmatched. Germline CDR1 SGHTA, CDR2 FQGNSA. CDR3 sequence (DNA): TGTGCCAGCAGCTTACGGCTAGCGGGGGCAGATACGCAGTATTTT. Translated, it gives CASSLRLAGADTQYF.

By frequency in the sample, this clonotype is medium-sized. The CDR3 spells CASSDPRTLNTEAFF. The CDR3 DNA is TGTGCCAGCAGTGATCCCAGGACCCTGAACACTGAAGCTTTCTTT. The chain employs TRBV6-1 and TRBJ1-1, with D uncertain. Deletions cut 3 bases from V and 0 bases from J, with 11 bases between. CDR1 MNHNS and CDR2 SASEGT come from the germline V gene. CDR3 length equals 15 residues.

In this sample, this clonotype turned up many times. The V gene is TRBV3-1, the J gene TRBJ2-7, with D perhaps TRBD2 (6 bases). This CDR3 spans 11 amino acids. Per the germline V gene, CDR1 is LGHDT and CDR2 is YNNKEL (reference sequence). V was trimmed by 3 bases and J by 7 bases, leaving 7 bases between them. Written as DNA, the CDR3 is TGTGCCAGCAGCCACGGGGGAGAGCAGTACTTC. Protein sequence: CASSHGGEQYF.

In this sample, this clonotype turned up many times. The CDR3 here is CASSPQDTYNEQFF. The CDR3 DNA sequence: TGTGCCAGCTCACCCCAGGACACCTACAATGAGCAGTTCTTC. V and J are TRBV18 and TRBJ2-1; D is perhaps TRBD1 (5 bases). V was clipped by 3 bases and J by 2 bases, with 8 bases between them. From germline, CDR1 is KGHSH and CDR2 LQKENI. The CDR3 runs to 14 residues.

The sample holds many counts of this clonotype. V usage is TRBV7-2 and J usage is TRBJ2-7; no definite D call. V was shortened by 9 bases and J by 2 bases, with 17 bases between the two germline ends. The CDR3 loop spans 14 amino acids. Germline V gene data show CDR1 as SGHTA and CDR2 as FQGNSA. This CDR3 reads CASISSRVAYEQYF. The CDR3, as DNA: TGTGCCAGTATAAGTAGTAGGGTGGCCTACGAGCAGTACTTC. Complete variable domain (other parts from reference TRBV7-2 and TRBJ2-7): GAGVSQSPSNKVTEKGKDVELRCDPISGHTALYWYRQSLGQGLEFLIYFQGNSAPDKSGLPSDRFSAERTGGSVSTLTIQRTQQEDSAVYLCASISSRVAYEQYFGPGTRLTVT.

This clonotype has at least ten counts. The chain links TRBV7-9 to TRBJ1-5; a weak D match, TRBD1 (5 bases). This CDR3 region has 15 residues. Deletions cut 5 bases from V and 0 bases from J, with 11 bases between. Per the germline V gene, CDR1 is SEHNR and CDR2 is FQNEAQ (reference sequence). The CDR3 region has the DNA TGTGCCAGCAGCGGGGACGGTTATAGCAATCAGCCCCAGCATTTT. Its translation: CASSGDGYSNQPQHF.

This clonotype was recorded a few times. V gene TRBV19 combines with J gene TRBJ2-5; D tentatively fits TRBD1 or TRBD2 (5 bases each). Trimming cost V 6 bases and J 5 bases, with 10 bases left between them. There are 12 residues in the CDR3. Germline CDR1 is LNHDA and CDR2 is SQIVND (reference sequence). CDR3 DNA sequence: TGTGCCAGTAGCGGGGCGGCCGAGACCCAGTACTTC. It encodes CASSGAAETQYF. Full variable domain (remainder filled in from reference TRBV19 and TRBJ2-5): DGGITQSPKYLFRKEGQNVTLSCEQNLNHDAMYWYRQDPGQGLRLIYYSQIVNDFQKGDIAEGYSVSREKKESFPLTVTSAQKNPTAFYLCASSGAAETQYFGPGTRLLVL.

The chain recombines TRBV6-2 or TRBV6-3 with TRBJ2-2; D not certain. V shed 2 bases and J shed 1 base, with 5 bases lying between them. This CDR3 contains 14 residues. Germline V gives CDR1 MNHEY, CDR2 SVGEGT. In nucleotides, the CDR3 is TGTGCCAGCAGTTACAGTTGGAACACCGGGGAGCTGTTTTTT. It encodes CASSYSWNTGELFF.

This clonotype has ten or more counts. The V and J genes are TRBV19 and TRBJ2-1; 7 bases align to TRBD2. The junction had 10 bases not matched to a gene; V was cut back by 4 bases and J by 4 bases. This CDR3 region has 16 residues. Per the germline V gene, CDR1 is LNHDA and CDR2 is SQIVND (reference sequence). The CDR3 DNA follows: TGTGCCAGTAGTACTAGGAGGGCGGGGGAATACAATGAGCAGTTCTTC. As protein: CASSTRRAGEYNEQFF.

The table lists this clonotype with many counts. This chain uses TRBV7-2 with TRBJ1-5; D perhaps matches TRBD1 (5 bases). The CDR3 spans 17 residues. V gave up 3 bases and J gave up 0 bases, with 15 bases separating them. Germline loops: CDR1 SGHTA, CDR2 FQGNSA. CDR3: CASSLRGPLNSNQPQHF. In DNA, the CDR3 is TGTGCCAGCAGCTTGCGGGGACCACTCAATAGCAATCAGCCCCAGCATTTT.

The V call is TRBV20-1, the J call TRBJ1-5, with TRBD1 as a possible D gene (6 bases). V was cut by 6 bases and J by 7 bases, with 13 bases left in between. Germline V CDR1 and CDR2: DFQATT, SNEGSKA (reference sequence). The length of the CDR3 is 12 residues. CDR3 DNA sequence: TGCAGTGCCAACAGGGAGAAGCAGCCCCAGCATTTT. It codes for CSANREKQPQHF.

With regard to this clonotype: At one end, the junction sequence differs from germline, possibly due to a read error. The CDR3 DNA is TGTGCCAGCAGACCCACGGGACTAAACACAGCTACGCAGTATTTT. It encodes CASRPTGLNTATQYF. V gene TRBV6-5 combines with J gene TRBJ2-3; 7 bases match TRBD2. CDR3 length: 15 amino acids. Per the germline V gene, CDR1 is MNHEY and CDR2 is SVGAGI.

The sample holds many counts of this clonotype. The J gene is TRBJ2-7, the V gene TRBV3-1; D is perhaps TRBD2 (7 bases). Germline CDR1 is LGHDT and CDR2 is YNNKEL (reference sequence). The CDR3 is 17 amino acids. V was shortened by 5 bases and J by 0 bases, with 20 bases between the two germline ends. The CDR3 loop reads CASSSSWGRGSSYEQYF. The CDR3 DNA reads as TGTGCCAGCAGCTCTTCCTGGGGGCGGGGGAGCTCCTACGAGCAGTACTTC.

This clonotype has at least ten counts. An end of the junction does not agree with germline; a read error may underlie this. J is TRBJ1-5 and V is TRBV18, with a weak D call TRBD1 (6 bases). CDR3 size: 14 residues. Germline loops: CDR1 KGHSH, CDR2 LQKENI. For the CDR3, the DNA is TGTGCCAGCTCACCAACGGGGGCCAATAAGCCCCAGCATTTT. Protein sequence: CASSPTGANKPQHF.

V is TRBV7-9 and J is TRBJ2-7, with D perhaps matching TRBD1 (5 bases). Per germline, CDR1 SEHNR and CDR2 FQNEAQ (reference sequence). This CDR3 is 12 amino acids long. V was cut by 7 bases and J by 1 base, with 8 bases left in between. The CDR3 region has the DNA TGTGCCAGCACAGCAGGGTCCTACGAGCAGTACTTC. It is translated as CASTAGSYEQYF.

The chain recombines TRBV20-1 with TRBJ2-1, with D tentatively TRBD2 (5 bases). V was cut by 5 bases and J by 5 bases, with 13 bases left in between. The germline CDR1 and CDR2 sequences are DFQATT and SNEGSKA (reference sequence). CDR3 length equals 13 residues. CDR3 sequence: CSAGVPGNNEQFF. The CDR3 coding sequence is TGCAGTGCTGGGGTGCCCGGGAACAATGAGCAGTTCTTC.

This clonotype rates as medium-sized (0.01 to 0.1%). The V gene is TRBV6-6, the J gene TRBJ1-4; TRBD1 agrees at 7 bases. Losses at the gene ends were 6 bases for V and 7 bases for J; bases not matched to a gene: 11. Germline-derived CDR1 and CDR2 are MNHNY and SVGAGI (reference sequence). The CDR3 loop spans 15 amino acids. CDR3 in DNA: TGTGCCAGCAGACCCCGGACAGGAGACGGTGAAAAACTGTTTTTT. Translating gives CASRPRTGDGEKLFF.

At least ten counts were recorded for this clonotype. The CDR3 nucleotides read TGTGCCAGCAGCTTAGCTTACAGTAGCTCCTACAATGAGCAGTTCTTC. Its protein product is CASSLAYSSSYNEQFF. This chain connects TRBV7-2 to TRBJ2-1, with unresolved D. CDR3 length: 16 amino acids. Trimming stripped 0 bases from V and 0 bases from J, with 9 bases between. CDR1 SGHTA and CDR2 FQGNSA come from the germline V gene. The whole variable domain, remainder taken from reference TRBV7-2 and TRBJ2-1, is GAGVSQSPSNKVTEKGKDVELRCDPISGHTALYWYRQSLGQGLEFLIYFQGNSAPDKSGLPSDRFSAERTGGSVSTLTIQRTQQEDSAVYLCASSLAYSSSYNEQFFGPGTRLTVL.

This clonotype has just a few counts. The chain combines TRBV7-9 with TRBJ1-2; maybe TRBD1 (6 bases). Per the germline V gene, CDR1 is SEHNR and CDR2 is FQNEAQ (reference sequence). V was shortened by 4 bases and J by 4 bases, with 19 bases between the two germline ends. CDR3 size: 16 residues. The CDR3: CASSSTSVQGIYGYTF. The DNA of the CDR3 is TGTGCCAGCAGCTCAACAAGTGTACAGGGAATCTATGGCTACACCTTC.

In its sample, this clonotype was seen a few times. The chain has TRBV7-6 and TRBJ2-7; D is possibly TRBD1 or TRBD2 (5 bases each). V gave up 5 bases and J gave up 0 bases, with 11 bases separating them. The germline V gene has CDR1 SGHVS and CDR2 FNYEAQ. CDR3 size: 14 residues. The CDR3 is CASSRDGPSYEQYF. DNA of the CDR3: TGTGCCAGCAGCCGGGACGGGCCCTCCTACGAGCAGTACTTC.

The chain couples TRBV4-1 to TRBJ2-5; weak D call: TRBD1 (5 bases). The CDR3 runs to 13 residues. Germline loops: CDR1 MGHRA, CDR2 YSYEKL. The ends were cut back, 1 base at V and 5 bases at J, with 8 bases in the middle. The CDR3 reads CASSQVGAETQYF. The DNA for the CDR3 is TGCGCCAGCAGCCAAGTTGGGGCGGAGACCCAGTACTTC.